The clone carrying this T cell receptor beta chain has just a few counts. V was shortened by 5 bases and J by 5 bases, with 10 bases between the two germline ends. Germline V lookup: CDR1 MNHEY, CDR2 SVGAGI. CDR3 length equals 12 residues. The sample originates from a study of blood T cell repertoires in COVID-19. Sequencing was performed with immunoSEQ multiplex PCR; in TCRdb, only in-frame clones are kept and a portion is missing. The sample yields 150,000 to 200,000 clones, around 86% seen once. The source material was PBMCs or T cells enriched from blood (not recorded which). This chain links TRBV6-5 with TRBJ2-7, with D perhaps matching TRBD1 (5 bases). The source is a woman in her thirties who had recovered from COVID-19. In nucleotides, the CDR3 is TGTGCCAGCAGTCCAGGGATCGACGAGCAGTACTTC. Its protein product is CASSPGIDEQYF.